Sequencing of this T cell receptor (beta chain) was carried out in a study of shared clonotypes between healthy human individuals. Study-level findings and limits: Among non-shared clonotypes, generation probabilities were lower than among those shared by all four donors. Sequencing depth was expected to affect clonotype sharing among donors.

Researchers ran the assay at a deep level. Here immunoSEQ multiplex PCR was the method, and the copy in TCRdb shows in-frame clones only, minus some. This sample has approximately 2,000,000 clones, with approximately 92% found just once. Note on this clone: Its antigen remains unknown.

Terminally differentiated effector memory CD45RA+ cells were excluded by CCR7 positive selection of CD45RO-negative cells. Healthy and HIV-negative, the adult donors had no recent acute infections or vaccinations. The material sequenced was naive CD8+ T cells from PBMCs. This sequence was found in a man aged 18-30 years in good health. Some clones in this sample may be carry-over from other donors' samples.

This CDR3 is CASSQRQGPSWTQYF. CDR3 coding DNA: TGCGCCAGCAGCCAAAGACAGGGACCGTCGTGGACCCAGTACTTC. This chain links TRBV4-1 with TRBJ2-5; 7 bases line up with TRBD1. Germline V gives CDR1 MGHRA, CDR2 YSYEKL. The trim removed 2 bases at V and 7 bases at J, leaving 10 bases unmatched. The CDR3 spans 15 residues.